Listed below are T cell receptor beta chains from one sample, sequenced in a study of blood T cell repertoires in COVID-19. Only in-frame clones appear in the TCRdb table, and some are missing; sequencing was by immunoSEQ multiplex PCR. The sample lists approximately 410,000 clones, 70% to 90% occurring once. Specimen: peripheral blood. These receptors were taken from a woman aged 30 to 39 with active or convalescent COVID-19. CDR3s include the opening cysteine and the closing phenylalanine or tryptophan. The order of the fields is J gene, V gene, CDR3 protein.

TRBJ2-7 | TRBV5-1 | CASSPLAGGPGEQYF
TRBJ1-2 | TRBV18 | CASSPPARTGATSSNYGYTF
TRBJ1-1 | TRBV30 | CAWVQDSYTEAFF
TRBJ1-2 | TRBV29-1 | CSVPDRALSGYTF
TRBJ2-1 | TRBV4-1 | CASSQDSGGAYEQFF
TRBJ2-1 | TRBV5-6 | CASSLAAGGADNEQFF
TRBJ1-2 | TRBV6-5 | CASKDSDRSPYGYTF
TRBJ1-6 | TRBV4-1 | CASSPGGGSPLHF
TRBJ1-6 | TRBV19 | CASSTTGDQSSSPLHF
TRBJ1-1 | TRBV27 | CASSITGGTEAFF
TRBJ2-1 | TRBV19 | CASSNSGRLNEQFF
TRBJ2-2 | TRBV21-1 | CASSNVSGVNTGELFF
TRBJ1-6 | TRBV13 | CASSERAGRMDNSPLHF
TRBJ1-4 | TRBV12-5 | CASGLGGLTNEKLFF
TRBJ1-5 | TRBV27 | CASSLLFPTDQPQHF
TRBJ2-3 | TRBV5-1 | CASSLEVAGTDTQYF
TRBJ1-5 | TRBV7-8 | CASSLDAAENQPQHF
TRBJ2-1 | TRBV5-6 | CASSLDDYEQFF
TRBJ1-6 | TRBV6-4 | CASSDIGGVNSPLHF
TRBJ2-1 | TRBV15 | CATSMTGNYNEQFF
TRBJ1-2 | TRBV6-1 | CASSETGSWRYGYTF
TRBJ1-2 | TRBV5-1 | CASSLGGGQKEDGYTF
TRBJ1-6 | TRBV4-2 | CASSPRSPASNSPLHF
TRBJ1-2 | TRBV7-8 | CASSLRKGVNYGYTF
TRBJ1-6 | TRBV15 | CATSRDRAGSPLHF
TRBJ1-2 | TRBV11-2 | CASSPAGTGDGYTF
TRBJ2-5 | TRBV4-1 | CASSQGSGGGFQETQYF
TRBJ2-1 | TRBV2 | CASSDRQPGLYNEQFF
TRBJ2-5 | TRBV7-9 | CASSLYLETQYF
TRBJ1-2 | TRBV6-4 | CASSDSTLGYTF
TRBJ2-3 | TRBV5-1 | CASSLRVGTDTQYF
TRBJ1-2 | TRBV19 | CASSIGTGAYSTF
TRBJ2-2 | TRBV5-1 | CASSFMNTGELFF
TRBJ1-5 | TRBV5-1 | CASSLGGYNQPQHF
TRBJ2-7 | TRBV27 | CASRRFFRDRDSYEQYF
TRBJ1-2 | TRBV7-2 | CASSLSLYGYTF
TRBJ1-1 | TRBV19 | CASSLDSRTEAFF
TRBJ2-1 | TRBV6-5 | CASTEGSGGLNEQFF
TRBJ2-7 | TRBV5-6 | CASSGGISYEQYF
TRBJ1-1 | TRBV12-3/TRBV12-4 | CASSLSGGTEAFF
TRBJ2-2 | TRBV5-1 | CASSSSLAGGPTGELFF
TRBJ1-5 | TRBV4-1 | CASSQGGTDKNQPQHF
TRBJ1-4 | TRBV10-3 | CAIGRLGEKLFF
TRBJ2-7 | TRBV7-9 | CATQTGLNEQYF
TRBJ2-7 | TRBV5-4 | CASSLDLGRGYSYEQYF
TRBJ2-2 | TRBV12-5 | CASGQDANTGELFF
TRBJ1-1 | TRBV29-1 | CSVEGHQNTEAFF
TRBJ2-2 | TRBV2 | CASSEREAIGTGELFF
TRBJ1-4 | TRBV20-1 | CSTRGGEKLFF
TRBJ2-7 | TRBV7-8 | CASSLDLAGAYEQYF